This T cell receptor beta chain is drawn from a study of OX40 agonist ivuxolimab in advanced cancers. About the investigation overall: The costimulatory receptor OX40 (CD134) was targeted by ivuxolimab, a fully human IgG2 agonistic monoclonal antibody. Intravenous ivuxolimab was administered to patients every 2 weeks at six dose levels: 0.01, 0.1, 0.3, 1.5, 3 and 10 mg/kg. Of the approximately 54 patients in dose escalation, some 20 had hepatocellular carcinoma, approximately 15 had melanoma, 9 had renal cell carcinoma and 9 had head and neck cancer. A male proportion of roughly 80% and a mean age of approximately 60 years, ranging from about 20 to 80, were recorded for the dose-escalation cohort. Prior anti-PD-1, anti-PD-L1 or anti-CTLA-4 therapy was permitted, and approximately 39% of dose-escalation patients had received checkpoint inhibitors. Partial responses occurred in three dose-escalation patients: two with cutaneous melanoma and one with hepatocellular carcinoma. The purpose of peripheral TCRbeta sequencing was to test whether ivuxolimab changed TCR sequence diversity and led to clonal T-cell expansion. The paper describes the monotherapy dose-escalation part (N = 52 patients) of the phase I trial of ivuxolimab. Summary of the overall study and its limitations: The antigen specificity of the clonally expanded peripheral T cells was not determined. After ivuxolimab, CD8+ T cells had more expanded clones than CD4+ T cells on average. At doses of 0.1 to 3.0 mg/kg, clonal expansion of both CD4+ and CD8+ blood T cells was observed from baseline to week 6. In the 0.1-3.0 mg/kg groups, partial responders had among the lowest normalized peripheral clonal expansion, particularly in CD8+ T cells. Low levels of normalized T-cell clonal expansion were also shown by some nonresponding patients.

Worth noting for this clone: Its antigen is still unknown. Nothing much larger sits one base from this clone, and base qualities are not available.

V was cut back by 11 bases and J by 7 bases, leaving a gap of 35 bases between them. The germline V gene encodes CDR1 LGHNA and CDR2 YSLEER. The CDR3 goes from the cysteine to the phenylalanine over 19 residues. Only CDR3 DNA remains: 57 bases, in frame from the first base. The trial excluded patients who had a history of autoimmune disease or were on systemic immunosuppression. Peripheral blood for TCR sequencing was collected from all dose cohorts at baseline, on cycle 4 day 1, and on cycle 7 day 1. The samples were taken from a phase I, first-in-human, multicenter, open-label dose-escalation trial of ivuxolimab. The trial enrolled adults with locally advanced or metastatic head and neck squamous cell, hepatocellular, melanoma or renal cell carcinoma. Before TCR sequencing, CD4+ T cells and CD8+ T cells from peripheral blood were sorted into separate populations. To sequence the TCRbeta CDR3 region, genomic DNA was isolated from the sorted cells. TCRbeta CDR3 regions were sequenced using the immunoSEQ Assay. Imported from immuneACCESS, the table was reduced by TCRdb to in-frame sequences with V and J called. These copies leave out some clones; in studies compared against another copy, an unresolved V gene accounts for under half, and the cause of the remainder is not known. The sample table holds tens of thousands of clones, of which 94% were seen once. In total, the top ten clones hold roughly 20% of the sample.

The sequence was obtained from an adult with an advanced solid tumor such as melanoma, head and neck, liver or kidney cancer. This chain is built from TRBV4-3 and TRBJ1-4; the D segment could be TRBD1, given 5 matching bases. The source material was CD4+ or CD8+ T cells sorted from blood, sampled in a trial of the OX40 agonist ivuxolimab. The bases are TGCGCCCGGGGACCCTGGGGCTCCTCGGGCGGTAAGGATCGTGAAAAACTGTTTTTT. It translates as CARGPWGSSGGKDREKLFF.